The clone carrying this TCR beta chain was picked up many times. These data come from a study of regulatory T cells in long-lasting Graves disease. Time point noted: newly diagnosed GD, antithyroid drugs for less than 3 months. From RNA extracted from PBMCs, the TCR library was made. HTBI primers from iRepertoire and Arm-PCR of CDR3 regions yielded the TCR beta libraries. Under the authors' procedure: Among the samples, 60 to 75 TRBV and 14 to 15 TRBJ segments were identified. TCRdb called the multiplex PCR reads again in MiXCR, with one record for every CDR3 protein. The V and J calls and clone size are TCRdb's, not the authors'. The sample lists hundreds of thousands of distinct CDR3 sequences, approximately 16% seen once, with 25% to 30% in the top ten. The sample was also reused in another study, on T cells in Graves' hyperthyroidism and ophthalmopathy. As that study records: Uncontrolled infection, other autoimmune disease, pregnancy and lactation each barred patients from inclusion.

This clonotype was obtained from a man in his forties with Graves disease. The starting material was peripheral blood mononuclear cells (PBMCs), obtained at new diagnosis, from a patient treated with antithyroid drugs.

CDR3 region: CASSSQGNEKLFF. The DNA for the CDR3 is TGTGCCAGCAGCTCACAGGGGAATGAAAAACTGTTTTTT. The rearrangement links TRBV9 to TRBJ1-4, with TRBD1 matching over 7 bases. After removal of 4 bases from V and 5 bases from J, the junction contained 2 bases not matched to a gene. This CDR3 is built from 13 residues. Germline CDR1 and CDR2: SGDLS and YYNGEE.